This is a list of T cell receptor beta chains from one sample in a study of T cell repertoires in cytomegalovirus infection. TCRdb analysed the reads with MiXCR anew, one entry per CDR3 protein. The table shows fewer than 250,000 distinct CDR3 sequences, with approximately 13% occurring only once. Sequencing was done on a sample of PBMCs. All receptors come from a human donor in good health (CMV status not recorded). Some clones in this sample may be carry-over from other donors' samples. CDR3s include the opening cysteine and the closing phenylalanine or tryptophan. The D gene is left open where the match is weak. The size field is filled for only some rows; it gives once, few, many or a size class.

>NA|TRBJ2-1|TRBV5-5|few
TGTGCCAGCAGCTCTCACACAGGCGAGGGTCTGTTCTTC
CASSSHTGEGLFF
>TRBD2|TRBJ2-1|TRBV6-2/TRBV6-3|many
TGTGCCAGCAGTTTCGGGGGGGTTAAGCAGTTCTTC
CASSFGGVKQFF
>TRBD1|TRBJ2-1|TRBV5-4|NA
TGTGCCAGCAGCTTAGGTCAGGGGGCTTTCTACAATGAGCAGTTCTTC
CASSLGQGAFYNEQFF
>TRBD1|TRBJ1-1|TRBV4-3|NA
TGCGCCAGCAGCCACGGACAGGGGAACATTGAAGCTTTCTTT
CASSHGQGNIEAFF
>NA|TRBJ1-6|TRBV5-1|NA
TGCGCCAGCAGCTGGGGGGCCGTGGGCGCCTATAATTCACCCCTCCACTTT
CASSWGAVGAYNSPLHF
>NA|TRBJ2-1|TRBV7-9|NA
TGTGCCAGCAGCTTATTTAACGGGCCCATCAACAATGAGCAGTTCTTC
CASSLFNGPINNEQFF
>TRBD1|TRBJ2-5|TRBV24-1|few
TGTGCCAGAGAGGACAGGGCCCAAGAGACCCAGTACTTC
CAREDRAQETQYF
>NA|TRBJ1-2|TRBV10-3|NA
TGTGCCATCAGTGACGGGGCGCGGGTTTATGGCTACACCTTC
CAISDGARVYGYTF
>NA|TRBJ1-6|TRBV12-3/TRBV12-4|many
TGTGCCAGCAGTCCTTCCCGGGCCCTCGATTCACCCCTCCACTTT
CASSPSRALDSPLHF
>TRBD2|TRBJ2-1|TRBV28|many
TGTGCCAGCAGCGAGGGGGCGTTAGCGGGAGGAGGATACAATGAGCAGTTCTTC
CASSEGALAGGGYNEQFF
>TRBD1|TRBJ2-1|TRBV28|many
TGTGCCAGCAGCCGGACGGACAGGGGATACAATGAGCAGTTCTTC
CASSRTDRGYNEQFF
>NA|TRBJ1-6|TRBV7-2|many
TGTGCCAGCAGCTTAATGGCGGGTAATAATTCACCCCTCCACTTT
CASSLMAGNNSPLHF
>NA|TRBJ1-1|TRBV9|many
TGTGCCAGCAGCCCCTCTGGACAGATGAACACTGAAGCTTTCTTT
CASSPSGQMNTEAFF
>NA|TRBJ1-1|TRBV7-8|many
TGTGCCAGCAGCCAGAATGGGGGGTATAGCACTGAAGCTTTCTTT
CASSQNGGYSTEAFF
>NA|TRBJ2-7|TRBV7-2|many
TGTGCCAGCAGCTTAACCTACGAGCAGTACTTC
CASSLTYEQYF
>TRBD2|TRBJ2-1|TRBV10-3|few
TGTGCCATCAGTGCGGGACTAGCGGACAATGAGCAGTTCTTC
CAISAGLADNEQFF